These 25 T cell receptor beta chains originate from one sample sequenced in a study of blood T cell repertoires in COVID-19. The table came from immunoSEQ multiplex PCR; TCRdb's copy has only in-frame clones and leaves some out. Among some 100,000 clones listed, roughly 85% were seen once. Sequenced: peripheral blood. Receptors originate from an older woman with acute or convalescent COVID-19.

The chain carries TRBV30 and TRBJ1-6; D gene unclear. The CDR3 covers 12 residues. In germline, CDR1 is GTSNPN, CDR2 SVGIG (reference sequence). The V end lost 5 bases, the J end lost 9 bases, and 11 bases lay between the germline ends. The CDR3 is CAWDPQASPLHF. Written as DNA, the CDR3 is TGTGCCTGGGACCCTCAGGCTTCACCCCTCCACTTT.

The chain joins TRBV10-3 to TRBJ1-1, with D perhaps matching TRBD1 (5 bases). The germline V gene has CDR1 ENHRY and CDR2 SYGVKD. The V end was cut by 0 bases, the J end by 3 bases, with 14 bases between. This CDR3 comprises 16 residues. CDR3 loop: CAISESARGRDTEAFF. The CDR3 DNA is TGTGCCATCAGTGAGTCTGCTAGGGGTCGGGACACTGAAGCTTTCTTT.

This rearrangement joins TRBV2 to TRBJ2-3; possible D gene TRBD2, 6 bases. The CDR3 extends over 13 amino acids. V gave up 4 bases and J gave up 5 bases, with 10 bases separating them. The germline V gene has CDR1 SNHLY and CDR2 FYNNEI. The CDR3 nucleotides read TGTGCCAGCAGTGCGGGGGATGGAGATACGCAGTATTTT. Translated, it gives CASSAGDGDTQYF.

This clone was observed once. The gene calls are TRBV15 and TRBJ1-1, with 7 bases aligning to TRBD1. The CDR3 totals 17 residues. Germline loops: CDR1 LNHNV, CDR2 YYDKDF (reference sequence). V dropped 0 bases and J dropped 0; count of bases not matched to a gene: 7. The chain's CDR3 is CATSREGQGGMNTEAFF. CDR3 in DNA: TGTGCCACCAGCAGAGAGGGGCAGGGGGGCATGAACACTGAAGCTTTCTTT.

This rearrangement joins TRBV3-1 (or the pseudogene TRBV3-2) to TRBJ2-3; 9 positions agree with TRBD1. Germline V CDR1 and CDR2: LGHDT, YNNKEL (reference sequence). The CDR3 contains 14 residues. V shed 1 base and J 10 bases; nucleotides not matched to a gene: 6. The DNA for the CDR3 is TGTGCCAGCAGCCAAGCGGTCCGGGACAGGGCGCAGTATTTT. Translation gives CASSQAVRDRAQYF.

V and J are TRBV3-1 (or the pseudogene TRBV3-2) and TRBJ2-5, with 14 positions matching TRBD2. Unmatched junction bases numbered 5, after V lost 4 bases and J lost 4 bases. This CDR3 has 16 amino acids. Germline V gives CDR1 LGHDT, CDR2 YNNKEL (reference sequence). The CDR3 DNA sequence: TGTGCCAGCAGCCCACGGACTAGCGGGAGGAGAGAGACCCAGTACTTC. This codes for CASSPRTSGRRETQYF.

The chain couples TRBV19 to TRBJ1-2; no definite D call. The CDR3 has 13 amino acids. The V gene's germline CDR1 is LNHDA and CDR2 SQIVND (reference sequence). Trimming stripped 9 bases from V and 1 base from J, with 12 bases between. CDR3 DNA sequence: TGTGCCAGCCGCCGCCAGGTTAACTATGGCTACACCTTC. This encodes CASRRQVNYGYTF.

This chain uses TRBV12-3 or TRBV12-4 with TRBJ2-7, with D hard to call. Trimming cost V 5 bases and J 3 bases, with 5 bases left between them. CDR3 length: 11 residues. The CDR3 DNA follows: TGTGCCAGCAGTGCCTACTACGAGCAGTACTTC. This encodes CASSAYYEQYF.

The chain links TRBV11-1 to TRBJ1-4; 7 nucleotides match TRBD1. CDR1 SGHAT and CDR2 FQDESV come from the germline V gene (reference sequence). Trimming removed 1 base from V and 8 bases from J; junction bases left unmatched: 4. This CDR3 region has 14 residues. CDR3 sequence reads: CASSLVAGGEKLFF. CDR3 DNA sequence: TGTGCCAGCAGCTTAGTCGCAGGGGGAGAAAAACTGTTTTTT. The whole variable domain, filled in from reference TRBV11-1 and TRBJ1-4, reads EAEVAQSPRYKITEKSQAVAFWCDPISGHATLYWYRQILGQGPELLVQFQDESVVDDSQLPKDRFSAERLKGVDSTLKIQPAELGDSAMYLCASSLVAGGEKLFFGSGTQLSVL.

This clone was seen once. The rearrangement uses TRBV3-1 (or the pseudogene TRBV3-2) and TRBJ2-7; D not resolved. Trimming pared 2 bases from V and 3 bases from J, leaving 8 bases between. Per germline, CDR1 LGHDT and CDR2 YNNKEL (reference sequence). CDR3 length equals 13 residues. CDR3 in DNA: TGTGCCAGCAGCCAACAACCAGGCTACGAGCAGTACTTC. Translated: CASSQQPGYEQYF.

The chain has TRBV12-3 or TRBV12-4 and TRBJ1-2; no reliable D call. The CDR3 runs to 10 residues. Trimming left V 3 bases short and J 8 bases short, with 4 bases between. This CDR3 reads CASSLEGYTF. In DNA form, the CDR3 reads TGTGCCAGCAGTTTGGAGGGCTACACCTTC.

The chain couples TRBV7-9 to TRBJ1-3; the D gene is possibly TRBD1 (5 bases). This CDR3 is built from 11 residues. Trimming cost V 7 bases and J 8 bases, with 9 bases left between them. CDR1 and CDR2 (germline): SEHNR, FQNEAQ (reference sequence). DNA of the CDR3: TGTGCCAGCACGAAGACAGACACCATATATTTT. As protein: CASTKTDTIYF.

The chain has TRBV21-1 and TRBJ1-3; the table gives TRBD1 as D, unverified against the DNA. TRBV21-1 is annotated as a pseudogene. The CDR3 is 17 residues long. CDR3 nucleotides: TGTGCCAGCATCCATAGGACAGCCGGAGAACCTGGAAACACCATATATTTT. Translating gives CASIHRTAGEPGNTIYF.

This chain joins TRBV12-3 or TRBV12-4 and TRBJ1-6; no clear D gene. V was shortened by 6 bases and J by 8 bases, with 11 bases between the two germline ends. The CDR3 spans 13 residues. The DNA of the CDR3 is TGTGCCAGCAGCTTGAGCCTCTATTCACCCCTCCACTTT. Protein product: CASSLSLYSPLHF.

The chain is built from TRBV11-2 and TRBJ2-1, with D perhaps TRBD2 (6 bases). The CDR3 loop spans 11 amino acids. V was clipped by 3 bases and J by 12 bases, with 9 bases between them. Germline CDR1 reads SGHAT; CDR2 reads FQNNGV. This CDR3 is CASSLGGSQFF. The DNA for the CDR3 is TGTGCCAGCAGCTTGGGGGGATCGCAGTTCTTC.

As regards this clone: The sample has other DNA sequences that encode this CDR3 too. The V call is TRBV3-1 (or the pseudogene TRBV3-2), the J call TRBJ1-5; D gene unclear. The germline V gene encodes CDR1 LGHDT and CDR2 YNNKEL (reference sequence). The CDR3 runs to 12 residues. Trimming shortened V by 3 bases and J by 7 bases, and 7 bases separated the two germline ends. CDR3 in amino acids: CASSQGGQPQHF. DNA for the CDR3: TGTGCCAGCAGCCAGGGAGGCCAGCCCCAGCATTTT.

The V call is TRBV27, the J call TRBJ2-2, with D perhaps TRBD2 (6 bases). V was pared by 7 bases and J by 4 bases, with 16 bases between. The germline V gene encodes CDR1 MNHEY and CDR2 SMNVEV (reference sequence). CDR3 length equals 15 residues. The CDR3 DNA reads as TGTGCCAGCATTTCCGCGGGATGGGGCACCGGGGAGCTGTTTTTT. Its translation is CASISAGWGTGELFF.

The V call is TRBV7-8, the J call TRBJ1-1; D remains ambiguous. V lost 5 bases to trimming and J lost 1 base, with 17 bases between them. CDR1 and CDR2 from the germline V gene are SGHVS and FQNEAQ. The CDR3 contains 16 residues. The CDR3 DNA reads TGTGCCAGCAGCCCCCGGGCCCTAGCTACGAACACTGAAGCTTTCTTT. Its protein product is CASSPRALATNTEAFF.

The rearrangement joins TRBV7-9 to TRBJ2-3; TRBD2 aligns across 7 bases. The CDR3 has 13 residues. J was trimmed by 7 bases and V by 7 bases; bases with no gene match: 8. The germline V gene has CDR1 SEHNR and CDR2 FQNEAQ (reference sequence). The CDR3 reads CASIPWGGNTQYF. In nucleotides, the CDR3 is TGTGCCAGCATACCGTGGGGGGGGAATACGCAGTATTTT.

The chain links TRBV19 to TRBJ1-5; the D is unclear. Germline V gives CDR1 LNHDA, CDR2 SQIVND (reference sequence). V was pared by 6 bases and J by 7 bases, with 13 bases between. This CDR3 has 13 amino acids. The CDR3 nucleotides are TGTGCCAGTAGACCCCGGGAGGACCAGCCCCAGCATTTT. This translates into CASRPREDQPQHF.

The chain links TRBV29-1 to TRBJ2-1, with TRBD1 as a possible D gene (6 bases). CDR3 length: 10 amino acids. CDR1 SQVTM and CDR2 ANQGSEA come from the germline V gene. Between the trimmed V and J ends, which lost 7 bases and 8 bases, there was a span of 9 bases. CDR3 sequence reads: CSGQVDEQFF. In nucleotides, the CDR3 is TGCAGCGGACAGGTAGATGAGCAGTTCTTC.

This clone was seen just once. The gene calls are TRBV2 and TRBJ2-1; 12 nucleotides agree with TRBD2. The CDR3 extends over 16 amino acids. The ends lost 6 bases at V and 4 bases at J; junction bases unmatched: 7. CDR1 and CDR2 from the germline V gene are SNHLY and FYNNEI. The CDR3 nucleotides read TGTGCCAGCAGGCCAACTAGCGGGGGGTCTTACAATGAGCAGTTCTTC. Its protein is CASRPTSGGSYNEQFF.

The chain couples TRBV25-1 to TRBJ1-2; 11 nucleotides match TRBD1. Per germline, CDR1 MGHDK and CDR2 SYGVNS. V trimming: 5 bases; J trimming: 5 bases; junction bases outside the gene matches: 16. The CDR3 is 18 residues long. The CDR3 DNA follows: TGTGCCAGCAGTTGCATGTTGGGACAGGGGGTGGTTCTTTATGGCTACACCTTC. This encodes CASSCMLGQGVVLYGYTF.

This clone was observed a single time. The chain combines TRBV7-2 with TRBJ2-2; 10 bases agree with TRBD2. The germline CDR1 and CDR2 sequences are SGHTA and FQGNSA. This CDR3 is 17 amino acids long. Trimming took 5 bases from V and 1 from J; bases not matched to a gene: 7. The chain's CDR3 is CASSISGLAKNTGELFF. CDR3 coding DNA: TGTGCCAGCAGCATCTCGGGACTAGCGAAGAACACCGGGGAGCTGTTTTTT. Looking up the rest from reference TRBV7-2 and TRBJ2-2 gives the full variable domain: GAGVSQSPSNKVTEKGKDVELRCDPISGHTALYWYRQSLGQGLEFLIYFQGNSAPDKSGLPSDRFSAERTGGSVSTLTIQRTQQEDSAVYLCASSISGLAKNTGELFFGEGSRLTVL.

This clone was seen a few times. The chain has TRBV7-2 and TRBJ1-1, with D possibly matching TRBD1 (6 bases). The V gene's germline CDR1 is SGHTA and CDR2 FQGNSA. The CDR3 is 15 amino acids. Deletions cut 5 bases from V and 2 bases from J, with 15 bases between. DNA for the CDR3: TGTGCCAGCAGCCGGCGGACAGCCTCCAACACTGAAGCTTTCTTT. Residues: CASSRRTASNTEAFF.